The 4 T cell receptor beta chains in this list originate from one sample, sequenced in a study of CD8+ T cells in alopecia areata. Regarding treatment: oral pan-JAK inhibitor, 5-10 mg twice daily. TCR sequencing used cDNA made by reverse transcription of extracted RNA. Profiling relied on immunoSEQ multiplex PCR, and the TCRdb table lists in-frame clones only, not all of them. The data show roughly 220,000 clones, with about two fifths seen just once and more than 0.4% held by the top ten. The sample consisted of CD4+ T cells sorted from blood, taken around week 31, from a patient treated with tofacitinib. The receptors were sampled from a human donor with alopecia areata.

The chain carries TRBV6-5 and TRBJ1-6; D unresolved. The CDR3 is 15 amino acids. Trimming took off 0 bases at V and 3 bases at J, with 6 bases between the two ends. Germline V CDR1 and CDR2: MNHEY, SVGAGI. This CDR3 is CASSYSARYNSPLHF. The CDR3 nucleotides are TGTGCCAGCAGTTACTCCGCTCGCTATAATTCACCCCTCCACTTT.

The rearrangement joins TRBV2 to TRBJ1-5; TRBD1 aligns across 7 bases. CDR3 length: 16 residues. V gave up 6 bases and J gave up 15 bases; unmatched junction bases: 23. Germline assignment: CDR1 SNHLY and CDR2 FYNNEI. The chain's CDR3 is CASSASLGGRGAQGHF. The CDR3 region has the DNA TGTGCCAGCAGCGCCTCCTTAGGGGGCCGGGGGGCCCAGGGGCATTTT.

This clone was found many times. The chain is built from TRBV23-1 and TRBJ1-5, with 8 bases identical to TRBD1. Being an ORF, TRBV23-1 has a function that is uncertain. V lost 6 bases, J lost 16 bases, and 11 bases stayed unmatched. The CDR3 contains 12 residues. The CDR3 here is CASRSSDRENHF. CDR3 in DNA: TGCGCCAGCAGGAGCTCGGACAGGGAAAATCATTTT.

The chain carries TRBV29-1 and TRBJ2-4; D remains unclear. Germline assignment: CDR1 SQVTM and CDR2 ANQGSEA. The V end lost 7 bases, the J end lost 1 base, and 17 bases lay between the germline ends. This CDR3 has 15 amino acids. The CDR3 region has the DNA TGCAGCGCCACCTGGGCCCCCGCCGCCAAAAACATTCAGTACTTC. It yields the protein CSATWAPAAKNIQYF.